Listed below are T cell receptor beta chains from one sample, sequenced in a study of shared clonotypes between healthy human individuals. Profiled with immunoSEQ multiplex PCR; TCRdb holds only in-frame clones, not every one. The sample lists about 980,000 clones, about 80% occurring once. Source material: memory CD4+ T cells sorted from blood. The source is a man aged 18 to 29 in good health. Both conserved end residues are part of each CDR3. The D gene is left open where the match is weak. Clone size appears in some rows only: once, few, many, or a class for an expanded clone.

D | J | size | length | V | DNA | CDR3
TRBD1 | TRBJ1-2 | . | 14 | TRBV6-5 | TGTGCCAGCAGTTTGGGACAGGCCAGGAAGGGCTACACCTTC | CASSLGQARKGYTF
. | TRBJ1-3 | . | 12 | TRBV5-6 | TGTGCCAGCAGCTTGAGCTTCAACACCATATATTTT | CASSLSFNTIYF
. | TRBJ2-5 | . | 12 | TRBV2 | TGTGCCAGCAGAGTTACACGGGAGACCCAGTACTTC | CASRVTRETQYF
. | TRBJ1-6 | few | 14 | TRBV16 | TGTGCCAGCAGCCAATCAAACTATAATTCACCCCTCCACTTT | CASSQSNYNSPLHF
. | TRBJ2-7 | few | 15 | TRBV25-1 | TGTGCCAGCAGTCCACCCGCGGGCAGGGGCTACGAGCAGTACTTC | CASSPPAGRGYEQYF
. | TRBJ2-5 | few | 14 | TRBV30 | TGTGCCTGGAGTGCGGGGACCTATCAAGAGACCCAGTACTTC | CAWSAGTYQETQYF
. | TRBJ2-5 | . | 16 | TRBV5-6 | TGTGCCAGCAGGTCCCAGAAGGAGGCGGTCCGAGAGACCCAGTACTTC | CASRSQKEAVRETQYF
. | TRBJ1-1 | . | 13 | TRBV18 | TGTGCCAGCTCACCCAAAGGGGACACTGAAGCTTTCTTT | CASSPKGDTEAFF
. | TRBJ2-5 | . | 14 | TRBV4-3 | TGCGCCAGCAGCCAAGCGACGGGATGGGAGACCCAGTACTTC | CASSQATGWETQYF
TRBD2 | TRBJ2-3 | once | 16 | TRBV13 | TGTGCCAGCAGCCTCTTTAGCGGGGGGTACACAGATACGCAGTATTTT | CASSLFSGGYTDTQYF
TRBD1 | TRBJ2-1 | . | 15 | TRBV2 | TGTGCCAGCAGTGTGGGGGCAGGGGGCGGGAATGAGCAGTTCTTC | CASSVGAGGGNEQFF
TRBD1 | TRBJ2-5 | . | 13 | TRBV29-1 | TGCAGCGTTGAGGGACAGGGATCAGAGACCCAGTACTTC | CSVEGQGSETQYF
. | TRBJ2-2 | . | 13 | TRBV29-1 | TGCAGCGTGGCAACAGGTTCCACCGGGGAGCTGTTTTTT | CSVATGSTGELFF
TRBD2 | TRBJ2-7 | . | 15 | TRBV5-1 | TGCGCCAGCAGCTTGACTAGCGGGGGAATGTACGAGCAGTACTTC | CASSLTSGGMYEQYF
. | TRBJ1-3 | . | 11 | TRBV18 | TGTGCCAGCTCACCCGGGGACACCATATATTTT | CASSPGDTIYF
. | TRBJ1-6 | . | 14 | TRBV11-2 | TGTGCCAGCAGCGGGGAGACGGATAATTCACCCCTCCACTTT | CASSGETDNSPLHF
. | TRBJ2-1 | . | 11 | TRBV20-1 | TGCAGTGCTAGTATGGAATATGAGCAGTTCTTC | CSASMEYEQFF
. | TRBJ1-4 | . | 13 | TRBV25-1 | TGTGCCAGCAGCAGGGGTGCTAATGAAAAACTGTTTTTT | CASSRGANEKLFF
. | TRBJ1-1 | . | 16 | TRBV18 | TGTGCCAGCTCCCCCGCTTCGGTCGGGGCCGCCACTGAAGCTTTCTTT | CASSPASVGAATEAFF
TRBD2 | TRBJ2-5 | . | 15 | TRBV19 | TGTGCCAGTAGTATTAGCGGGGGTACAAAAGAGACCCAGTACTTC | CASSISGGTKETQYF
TRBD1 | TRBJ2-7 | once | 17 | TRBV28 | TGTGCCAGCAGTTCGCCTGTCAGGGGGCGCTTTCCCTACGAGCAGTACTTC | CASSSPVRGRFPYEQYF
. | TRBJ1-6 | . | 16 | TRBV25-1 | TGTGCCAGCAGTGGGAAAAGGGGGACACCAAATTCACCCCTCCACTTT | CASSGKRGTPNSPLHF
TRBD2 | TRBJ2-5 | . | 16 | TRBV6-5 | TGTGCCAGCAGTTGGGGAGCTAGCGGGGGGCAAGAGACCCAGTACTTC | CASSWGASGGQETQYF
. | TRBJ1-5 | . | 14 | TRBV6-6 | TGTGCCAGCAGTTTCGGGAGAGGCAATCAGCCCCAGCATTTT | CASSFGRGNQPQHF
. | TRBJ1-5 | . | 14 | TRBV2 | TGTGCCAGCAGTGACACACAAGAAAATCAGCCCCAGCATTTT | CASSDTQENQPQHF
. | TRBJ2-7 | . | 12 | TRBV30 | TGTGCCTGGAGCGGACAAGCCTACGAGCAGTACTTC | CAWSGQAYEQYF
. | TRBJ2-7 | . | 14 | TRBV11-2 | TGTGCCAGCAGCAGGGACGGTTACTCCTACGAGCAGTACTTC | CASSRDGYSYEQYF
. | TRBJ1-1 | once | 14 | TRBV27 | TGTGCCAGCACCCCGCGGGGGTTGAGCACTGAAGCTTTCTTT | CASTPRGLSTEAFF
. | TRBJ2-5 | few | 15 | TRBV30 | TGTGCCTGGAACGCGAGGGATCAACTTAAAGAGACCCAGTACTTC | CAWNARDQLKETQYF
. | TRBJ2-7 | . | 13 | TRBV6-1 | TGTGCCAGCATGGGGGCACGCTCCTACGAGCAGTACTTC | CASMGARSYEQYF
TRBD1 | TRBJ2-5 | . | 15 | TRBV25-1 | TGTGCCAGCAGTGAAGGACAGGGGAGAGGGGAGACCCAGTACTTC | CASSEGQGRGETQYF
. | TRBJ2-7 | . | 13 | TRBV5-1 | TGCGCCAGCAGCCCCGGGCAGGGAGGCGAGCAGTACTTC | CASSPGQGGEQYF
TRBD2 | TRBJ2-7 | . | 16 | TRBV19 | TGTGCCAGTAGTAGAGGACTAGCGGGGGAATCCTACGAGCAGTACTTC | CASSRGLAGESYEQYF
TRBD1 | TRBJ1-6 | . | 16 | TRBV7-2 | TGTGCCAGCAGCCCTGGCCCCGGACAGGGAGATTCACCCCTCCACTTT | CASSPGPGQGDSPLHF
. | TRBJ2-1 | . | 13 | TRBV30 | TGTGCCTGGGAGAGGGGGGTTTACAATGAGCAGTTCTTC | CAWERGVYNEQFF
TRBD2 | TRBJ2-3 | . | 15 | TRBV5-4 | TGTGCCAGCAGCTTGGATTTAGCGGGAGCCAATACGCAGTATTTT | CASSLDLAGANTQYF
. | TRBJ1-2 | . | 17 | TRBV19 | TGTGCCAGTAGTAGGGCCCCCGGGGGGCCCGTATTGTATGGCTACACCTTC | CASSRAPGGPVLYGYTF
. | TRBJ2-7 | . | 16 | TRBV13 | TGTGCCAGCAGCCCGCCGAGCTTGACAGACTCCTACGAGCAGTACTTC | CASSPPSLTDSYEQYF
. | TRBJ2-1 | . | 15 | TRBV7-2 | TGTGCCAGCAGCTTACCGGGACTCCGCCTGCATGAGCAGTTCTTC | CASSLPGLRLHEQFF
TRBD1 | TRBJ1-2 | few | 14 | TRBV28 | TGTGCCAGCAGTTTATACGGGACAGCGGATGGCTACACCTTC | CASSLYGTADGYTF
. | TRBJ2-5 | . | 15 | TRBV2 | TGTGCCAGCAGTGCCAGCGTCGATAGGGGAGAGACCCAGTACTTC | CASSASVDRGETQYF
TRBD2 | TRBJ2-3 | . | 17 | TRBV18 | TGTGCCAGCTCACAAGGACTAGTCGCGGGAGGCTCAGATACGCAGTATTTT | CASSQGLVAGGSDTQYF
. | TRBJ1-1 | few | 16 | TRBV5-1 | TGCGCCAGCAGCCCCCAGGCTCGGGGGATGAACACTGAAGCTTTCTTT | CASSPQARGMNTEAFF
. | TRBJ1-3 | . | 17 | TRBV9 | TGTGCCAGCAGCCCGAGGGACATCCAGAGCTCTGGAAACACCATATATTTT | CASSPRDIQSSGNTIYF
. | TRBJ1-4 | . | 15 | TRBV9 | TGTGCCAGCAGCGTGTTGGGATCAACTAATGAAAAACTGTTTTTT | CASSVLGSTNEKLFF
. | TRBJ2-1 | . | 13 | TRBV11-2 | TGTGCCAGCAGCTTAGCCAGCTACAATGAGCAGTTCTTC | CASSLASYNEQFF
. | TRBJ1-6 | . | 12 | TRBV7-2 | TGTGCCAGCAGCTCCTTAAATTCACCCCTCCACTTT | CASSSLNSPLHF